The rows below give T cell receptor beta chains drawn from one sample of a study of T cell responses to AZD1222 COVID-19 vaccine. TCRdb's table, derived via immunoSEQ multiplex PCR, lists solely in-frame clones and lacks some. The sample contains approximately 130,000 clones, about nine tenths of which appear only once. The source material was peripheral blood, sampled on day 0 of AZD1222 vaccination. All receptors derive from an adult in good health. CDR3s include the opening cysteine and the closing phenylalanine or tryptophan. The order of the fields is clone size, V gene, J gene, CDR3 protein. Size tells how often a clone was seen (once, few, many) or the class of an expanded clone, and some rows leave it out.

clone size: .
V gene: TRBV19
J gene: TRBJ1-4
CDR3 protein: CASSTAGEATNEKLFF

clone size: .
V gene: TRBV5-1
J gene: TRBJ2-1
CDR3 protein: CASSLANGPSGRRNEQFF

clone size: .
V gene: TRBV2
J gene: TRBJ2-6
CDR3 protein: CASRMPGFSGANVLTF

clone size: few
V gene: TRBV7-2
J gene: TRBJ2-2
CDR3 protein: CASSIVAGELFF

clone size: .
V gene: TRBV19
J gene: TRBJ1-3
CDR3 protein: CASSIGGFSGNTIYF

clone size: .
V gene: TRBV7-6
J gene: TRBJ1-6
CDR3 protein: CASSFTPRSGNSPLHF

clone size: .
V gene: TRBV7-2
J gene: TRBJ1-3
CDR3 protein: CASSSTGGIAGNTIYF

clone size: .
V gene: TRBV30
J gene: TRBJ1-1
CDR3 protein: CAWSPQGGF

clone size: .
V gene: TRBV7-3
J gene: TRBJ2-6
CDR3 protein: CASSLSSGANVLTF

clone size: .
V gene: TRBV4-1
J gene: TRBJ2-2
CDR3 protein: CASSQEGARNTGELFF

clone size: .
V gene: TRBV5-4
J gene: TRBJ2-3
CDR3 protein: CASGRRQGGIGDTQYF

clone size: few
V gene: TRBV7-2
J gene: TRBJ2-7
CDR3 protein: CASSLMEGSEQYF

clone size: .
V gene: TRBV19
J gene: TRBJ1-4
CDR3 protein: CASSYKDRGRGKLFF

clone size: .
V gene: TRBV28
J gene: TRBJ1-6
CDR3 protein: CASSLQDRASSPLHF

clone size: .
V gene: TRBV15
J gene: TRBJ1-4
CDR3 protein: CATSRDGTGTGSEKLFF

clone size: .
V gene: TRBV7-8
J gene: TRBJ2-3
CDR3 protein: CASSSWGGSGTDTQYF

clone size: .
V gene: TRBV5-5
J gene: TRBJ2-7
CDR3 protein: CASSPVTGSIVYEQYF

clone size: .
V gene: TRBV2
J gene: TRBJ1-1
CDR3 protein: CASREPSGLGFAFF

clone size: .
V gene: TRBV5-1
J gene: TRBJ2-2
CDR3 protein: CASSLGLAVRSGELFF

clone size: once
V gene: TRBV28
J gene: TRBJ2-6
CDR3 protein: CASSGLRNGANVLTF

clone size: .
V gene: TRBV10-3
J gene: TRBJ2-1
CDR3 protein: CAISESSPYNEQFF

clone size: .
V gene: TRBV9
J gene: TRBJ2-3
CDR3 protein: CASSVEGGRNTDTQYF

clone size: .
V gene: TRBV5-1
J gene: TRBJ2-7
CDR3 protein: CASSLDASVRYEQYF

clone size: few
V gene: TRBV15
J gene: TRBJ1-5
CDR3 protein: CATSSLRQGAQHF

clone size: .
V gene: TRBV4-1
J gene: TRBJ2-7
CDR3 protein: CASSHRGLAGTSYEQYF

clone size: .
V gene: TRBV7-9
J gene: TRBJ2-7
CDR3 protein: CASSLGSGGRYEQYF

clone size: .
V gene: TRBV6-2/TRBV6-3
J gene: TRBJ2-3
CDR3 protein: CASSYSTDPGLADTDTQYF

clone size: .
V gene: TRBV6-2/TRBV6-3
J gene: TRBJ1-4
CDR3 protein: CASSLGGFGKLFF

clone size: .
V gene: TRBV18
J gene: TRBJ2-1
CDR3 protein: CASSPPKEGVVEQFF

clone size: .
V gene: TRBV19
J gene: TRBJ2-1
CDR3 protein: CASSLIPDFGSHNEQFF

clone size: .
V gene: TRBV7-2
J gene: TRBJ1-1
CDR3 protein: CASTPLGGSPEAFF

clone size: .
V gene: TRBV11-2
J gene: TRBJ1-3
CDR3 protein: CASSFRTVSGNTIYF

clone size: few
V gene: TRBV5-4
J gene: TRBJ2-7
CDR3 protein: CASSSRGQANYEQYF

clone size: .
V gene: TRBV10-2
J gene: TRBJ2-7
CDR3 protein: CASSTRLSSYEQYF

clone size: .
V gene: TRBV2
J gene: TRBJ1-2
CDR3 protein: CASSEESKGGRDGYTF

clone size: .
V gene: TRBV7-9
J gene: TRBJ1-2
CDR3 protein: CASSRGQGAFVYGYTF

clone size: .
V gene: TRBV28
J gene: TRBJ1-1
CDR3 protein: CASRRDTASLFF

clone size: .
V gene: TRBV24-1
J gene: TRBJ2-3
CDR3 protein: CATSVAGGYASTDTQYF

clone size: .
V gene: TRBV6-5
J gene: TRBJ2-7
CDR3 protein: CASSNNEQYF

clone size: .
V gene: TRBV25-1
J gene: TRBJ2-1
CDR3 protein: CASSETPLGRGPYNEQFF

clone size: once
V gene: TRBV9
J gene: TRBJ1-1
CDR3 protein: CASSVGRGLNTEAFF

clone size: .
V gene: TRBV2
J gene: TRBJ2-1
CDR3 protein: CATTAGVRNEQFF